These 30 T cell receptor beta chains were sequenced from one sample in a study of blood T cell repertoires in COVID-19. This table comes from immunoSEQ multiplex PCR, and its TCRdb copy is limited to in-frame clones, with some not included. The table records roughly 190,000 clones, 75% to 90% of them present only once. The specimen sequenced was PBMCs or T cells enriched from blood (not recorded which). The receptors stem from a woman younger than 35 who had recovered from COVID-19.

The chain has TRBV7-3 and TRBJ2-7; 9 bases align to TRBD2. Per germline, CDR1 SGHTA and CDR2 FQGTGA. Germline trimming cut 5 bases from V and 2 bases from J; bases unmatched to any gene: 4. The CDR3 loop spans 14 amino acids. CDR3 sequence reads: CASSPAGGTYEQYF. DNA of the CDR3: TGTGCCAGCAGCCCAGCGGGAGGCACCTACGAGCAGTACTTC.

The V call is TRBV28, the J call TRBJ2-1, with 8 bases lining up with TRBD2. V lost 4 bases, J lost 3 bases, and 8 bases stayed unmatched. The CDR3 is 16 residues long. The germline V gene encodes CDR1 MDHEN and CDR2 SYDVKM. The CDR3 DNA sequence: TGTGCCAGCAGTTCCGAGAGCGGGGGAAACTACAATGAGCAGTTCTTC. It yields the protein CASSSESGGNYNEQFF.

The chain combines TRBV5-4 with TRBJ1-4, with D tentatively TRBD1 (5 bases). This CDR3 is 14 amino acids long. The germline CDR1 and CDR2 sequences are SGHNT and YYREEE (reference sequence). Trimming took off 4 bases at V and 6 bases at J, with 13 bases between the two ends. The chain's CDR3 is CASSPGGGHEKLFF. The CDR3, as DNA: TGTGCCAGCAGCCCCGGGGGAGGTCATGAAAAACTGTTTTTT. The entire variable domain, with the rest obtained from reference TRBV5-4 and TRBJ1-4, is as follows: ETGVTQSPTHLIKTRGQQVTLRCSSQSGHNTVSWYQQALGQGPQFIFQYYREEENGRGNFPPRFSGLQFPNYSSELNVNALELDDSALYLCASSPGGGHEKLFFGSGTQLSVL.

The chain links TRBV7-9 to TRBJ2-1; 7 bases are a match to TRBD2. The CDR3 extends over 17 amino acids. Germline V gene sequence: CDR1 SEHNR, CDR2 FQNEAQ (reference sequence). J lost 7 bases, V lost 0 bases, and 12 bases had no gene match. CDR3 loop: CASSLARLAAGQNEQFF. The CDR3 DNA is TGTGCCAGCAGCTTAGCGCGGCTAGCGGCAGGTCAGAATGAGCAGTTCTTC.

This clone has just a few counts. The chain recombines TRBV10-3 with TRBJ2-6; 9 bases are shared with TRBD1. V gave up 8 bases and J gave up 4 bases; unmatched junction bases: 21. CDR3 length: 20 residues. Germline-derived CDR1 and CDR2 are ENHRY and SYGVKD. CDR3 DNA: TGTGCCATCCTGGGGACAGGGCGCCTCCATTCGCTGCAGGGGGCCAACGTCCTGACTTTC. It encodes CAILGTGRLHSLQGANVLTF.

The chain links TRBV7-9 to TRBJ1-2; TRBD1 matches 9 bases. CDR1 and CDR2 (germline): SEHNR, FQNEAQ (reference sequence). Trimming took 5 bases from V and 7 from J; bases not matched to a gene: 11. The CDR3 is 15 amino acids. The CDR3 spells CASSPLTGGRVGYTF. In nucleotides, the CDR3 is TGTGCCAGCAGCCCACTAACAGGGGGCAGGGTTGGCTACACCTTC. Complete variable domain (other parts from reference TRBV7-9 and TRBJ1-2): DTGVSQNPRHKITKRGQNVTFRCDPISEHNRLYWYRQTLGQGPEFLTYFQNEAQLEKSRLLSDRFSAERPKGSFSTLEIQRTEQGDSAMYLCASSPLTGGRVGYTFGSGTRLTVV.

The chain links TRBV27 to TRBJ2-7, with D perhaps TRBD1 (6 bases). Looked up from germline, CDR1 is MNHEY and CDR2 is SMNVEV (reference sequence). V was shortened by 5 bases and J by 6 bases, with 17 bases between the two germline ends. CDR3 size: 14 residues. The CDR3 region is CASSPSGTPFEQYF. DNA of the CDR3: TGTGCCAGCAGTCCCTCAGGGACACCTTTCGAGCAGTACTTC.

The V and J genes are TRBV2 and TRBJ1-1, with TRBD1 as a possible D gene (5 bases). V lost 1 base, J lost 6 bases, and 15 bases lay in between. CDR3 size: 15 residues. CDR1 is SNHLY and CDR2 is FYNNEI in the germline V gene. The CDR3 reads CASSEERGVISEAFF. Written as DNA, the CDR3 is TGTGCCAGCAGTGAAGAGCGGGGGGTAATCTCTGAAGCTTTCTTT.

A single count supports this clone. The chain joins TRBV28 to TRBJ2-7; a weak D match, TRBD2 (6 bases). With 2 bases removed from V and 2 bases from J, the gap between germline ends came to 10 bases. Germline V gene sequence: CDR1 MDHEN, CDR2 SYDVKM. The CDR3 consists of 14 residues. The CDR3 nucleotides are TGTGCCAGCAGTTTAAGCCCGGGAGCCTACGAGCAGTACTTC. Its translation: CASSLSPGAYEQYF.

The rearrangement joins TRBV28 to TRBJ1-1, with 7 bases identical to TRBD1. The V gene end was trimmed by 4 bases and the J gene end by 8 bases; junction bases not matched to a gene: 10. The CDR3 extends over 14 amino acids. Germline V gives CDR1 MDHEN, CDR2 SYDVKM. This chain's CDR3 is CASSSPVTGLEAFF. The CDR3 DNA is TGTGCCAGCAGTTCCCCGGTGACAGGGCTGGAAGCTTTCTTT.

This chain joins TRBV7-9 and TRBJ2-1; the match to TRBD2 covers 9 bases. Germline loops: CDR1 SEHNR, CDR2 FQNEAQ (reference sequence). The trim removed 6 bases at V and 10 bases at J, leaving 16 bases unmatched. This CDR3 has 16 residues. Here the CDR3 DNA reads TGTGCCAGCAGGCTGAAAGCGGGAGGTGGCTTGAAGGAGCAGTTCTTC. As protein: CASRLKAGGGLKEQFF.

This clone was picked up one time. The rearrangement joins TRBV6-6 to TRBJ2-1, with TRBD2 identical over 12 bases. The V and J ends lost 7 bases and 9 bases, in that order; junction bases with no gene match: 19. Germline V gene lookup returns CDR1 MNHNY and CDR2 SVGAGI (reference sequence). This CDR3 spans 18 amino acids. The CDR3 here is CASTRSPTLAGGPGEQFF. The CDR3 DNA reads TGTGCCAGCACCCGATCCCCTACTCTAGCGGGAGGGCCCGGTGAGCAGTTCTTC.

The chain uses TRBV28 and TRBJ1-5, with D possibly matching TRBD1 (5 bases). Germline CDR1 and CDR2: MDHEN and SYDVKM. The CDR3 has 14 residues. Deletions cut 6 bases from V and 3 bases from J, with 12 bases between. The DNA of the CDR3 is TGTGCCAGCAGCCCCCGGGACTACAATCAGCCCCAGCATTTT. Its protein is CASSPRDYNQPQHF.

The gene calls are TRBV9 and TRBJ2-1; TRBD2 matches 8 bases. The V gene's germline CDR1 is SGDLS and CDR2 YYNGEE. The CDR3 totals 16 residues. V gave up 4 bases and J gave up 5 bases; unmatched junction bases: 11. In nucleotides, the CDR3 is TGTGCCAGCAGCCGGACCGTGACTAGCGTAAACAATGAGCAGTTCTTC. Its protein product is CASSRTVTSVNNEQFF.

This chain links TRBV24-1 with TRBJ2-2; D remains ambiguous. The CDR3 is 15 amino acids. V was shortened by 4 bases and J by 6 bases, with 14 bases between the two germline ends. Germline CDR1 is KGHDR and CDR2 is SFDVKD. CDR3 in DNA: TGTGCCACCAGTGACCCCAGACCTGGAGCCGGGGAGCTGTTTTTT. It is translated as CATSDPRPGAGELFF.

This clone was recorded only once. The V gene is TRBV28, the J gene TRBJ1-2; the D gene is possibly TRBD1 (6 bases). Trimming pared 8 bases from V and 4 bases from J, leaving 11 bases between. Germline CDR1 and CDR2: MDHEN and SYDVKM. The CDR3 totals 12 residues. The CDR3 nucleotides are TGTGCCAGCGGTCAAGGGGGCTATGGCTACACCTTC. This gives the protein CASGQGGYGYTF.

The V call is TRBV5-1, the J call TRBJ2-1, with 9 positions matching TRBD2. Trimming cost V 4 bases and J 10 bases; bases outside gene matches: 15. The CDR3 sequence is 16 residues long. Germline assignment: CDR1 SGHRS and CDR2 YFSETQ. CDR3 region: CASSGRGTSHLDEQFF. CDR3 sequence (DNA): TGCGCCAGCAGCGGCCGTGGGACTAGCCACCTTGACGAGCAGTTCTTC.

The rearrangement links TRBV4-2 to TRBJ1-2; D is ambiguous. This CDR3 has 15 amino acids. Trimming removed 0 bases from V and 6 bases from J, with 14 bases in between. Germline V CDR1 and CDR2: LGHNA, YNFKEQ. The CDR3 spells CASSQDPGGVDGYTF. CDR3 DNA: TGTGCCAGCAGCCAAGATCCGGGAGGAGTAGATGGCTACACCTTC.

A word on this clone: Because the CDR3 is missing its conserved closing phenylalanine or tryptophan, this is likely a read error. No DNA is shown, since the ends of the CDR3 on it are uncertain; the CDR3 is the one TCRdb lists. The chain carries TRBV28 and TRBJ2-3; the DNA was not used to check the table's D call, TRBD2. The CDR3 region is 12 residues in length, termini included. The germline V gene encodes CDR1 MDHEN and CDR2 SYDVKM. The CDR3 here is CASSSGLASGQL.

The J gene is TRBJ2-5, the V gene TRBV6-2 or TRBV6-3; TRBD2 agrees at 7 bases. Germline values: CDR1 MNHEY, CDR2 SVGEGT. The CDR3 is 15 amino acids. With 1 base clipped from V and 2 bases from J, the junction kept 4 bases outside the gene matches. CDR3 sequence: CASSYWGGRQETQYF. The DNA for the CDR3 is TGTGCCAGCAGTTACTGGGGGGGGAGACAAGAGACCCAGTACTTC.

This chain connects TRBV5-4 to TRBJ2-6; 8 bases map to TRBD2. V shed 3 bases and J 3 bases; nucleotides not matched to a gene: 11. Germline values: CDR1 SGHNT, CDR2 YYREEE (reference sequence). CDR3 length equals 18 residues. The CDR3 sequence: CASSSSSGLGVGANVLTF. The CDR3 region has the DNA TGTGCCAGCAGCTCCTCCTCGGGACTAGGGGTTGGGGCCAACGTCCTGACTTTC. Complete variable domain (other parts from reference TRBV5-4 and TRBJ2-6): ETGVTQSPTHLIKTRGQQVTLRCSSQSGHNTVSWYQQALGQGPQFIFQYYREEENGRGNFPPRFSGLQFPNYSSELNVNALELDDSALYLCASSSSSGLGVGANVLTFGAGSRLTVL.

The J gene is TRBJ2-1, the V gene TRBV6-2 or TRBV6-3, with D tentatively TRBD2 (7 bases). V shed 2 bases and J shed 4 bases, with 18 bases lying between them. Germline V gene lookup returns CDR1 MNHEY and CDR2 SVGEGT. The CDR3 is 17 residues long. The CDR3 spells CASSYRHRGALYNEQFF. CDR3 nucleotides: TGTGCCAGCAGTTACCGACATCGGGGGGCCCTATACAATGAGCAGTTCTTC.

The chain couples TRBV27 to TRBJ2-7, with D possibly TRBD1 on 5 matching bases. The germline gives CDR1 MNHEY, CDR2 SMNVEV (reference sequence). There are 13 residues in the CDR3. V was shortened by 3 bases and J by 2 bases, with 8 bases between the two germline ends. CDR3 in DNA: TGTGCCAGCAGTTTCAGCAGGGCCTACGAGCAGTACTTC. Its protein is CASSFSRAYEQYF.

The chain uses TRBV30 and TRBJ1-1; D gene ambiguous. Germline CDR1 GTSNPN, CDR2 SVGIG (reference sequence). This CDR3 comprises 15 residues. The CDR3 sequence: CVSNGVRAMNTEAFF. CDR3 sequence (DNA): TGTGTTTCGAACGGGGTTCGCGCGATGAACACTGAAGCTTTCTTT.

V usage is TRBV5-6 and J usage is TRBJ2-7; possible D gene TRBD2, 6 bases. This CDR3 is 17 amino acids long. The V and J ends lost 2 bases and 2 bases respectively, with 20 bases between them. Germline loops: CDR1 SGHDT, CDR2 YYEEEE. In nucleotides, the CDR3 is TGTGCCAGCAGCTTTCGAGGGGTCCGGGAGCCCCCCTACGAGCAGTACTTC. Translation gives CASSFRGVREPPYEQYF.

On this clone: Other DNA sequences within the sample encode an identical CDR3. The J gene is TRBJ1-1, the V gene TRBV5-1, with 8 bases matching TRBD1. The germline gives CDR1 SGHRS, CDR2 YFSETQ. This CDR3 spans 14 amino acids. V was pared by 4 bases and J by 2 bases, with 4 bases of the junction left unmatched. The CDR3 nucleotides are TGCGCCAGCAGCCTGACAGGGGTCAACACTGAAGCTTTCTTT. Its protein product is CASSLTGVNTEAFF.

The chain has TRBV28 and TRBJ2-1; 13 nucleotides line up with TRBD2. This CDR3 region has 16 residues. Per the germline V gene, CDR1 is MDHEN and CDR2 is SYDVKM. J was trimmed by 8 bases and V by 2 bases; bases with no gene match: 6. CDR3 bases: TGTGCCAGCAGTTTAACGGGACTAGCGGGAATGGATGAGCAGTTCTTC. It is translated as CASSLTGLAGMDEQFF. Full variable domain (rest looked up from reference TRBV28 and TRBJ2-1): DVKVTQSSRYLVKRTGEKVFLECVQDMDHENMFWYRQDPGLGLRLIYFSYDVKMKEKGDIPEGYSVSREKKERFSLILESASTNQTSMYLCASSLTGLAGMDEQFFGPGTRLTVL.

This chain uses TRBV9 with TRBJ2-7, with a weak D call TRBD1 (7 bases). Germline CDR1 SGDLS, CDR2 YYNGEE. This CDR3 comprises 13 residues. V lost 4 bases and J 6 bases, leaving 14 bases between the germline ends. Here the CDR3 DNA reads TGTGCCAGCAGCCAATCCCAGGGGGGCGAGCAGTACTTC. Protein sequence: CASSQSQGGEQYF.

The sample holds one count of this clone. V gene TRBV27 combines with J gene TRBJ1-5; TRBD1 is a possible D gene (5 bases). V was shortened by 2 bases and J by 3 bases, with 8 bases between the two germline ends. CDR3 size: 14 residues. Germline V gene lookup returns CDR1 MNHEY and CDR2 SMNVEV (reference sequence). This chain's CDR3 is CASSLQGPNQPQHF. DNA of the CDR3: TGTGCCAGCAGTTTACAGGGTCCCAATCAGCCCCAGCATTTT.

A few counts support this clone. CDR3 region: CASSSPPIRHRDRDTEAFF. In nucleotides, the CDR3 is TGTGCCAGCAGTTCCCCTCCTATACGCCACCGGGACAGGGACACTGAAGCTTTCTTT. The chain has TRBV28 and TRBJ1-1, with 9 bases lining up with TRBD1. V shed 4 bases, J shed 3 bases, and the junction held 18 bases outside the gene matches. The CDR3 has 19 residues. Per germline, CDR1 MDHEN and CDR2 SYDVKM.